This T cell receptor beta chain was captured in a study of T-cell reconstitution after alpha-beta-depleted transplantation in children. The authors prepared the TCRbeta library with unique molecular identifiers. In TCRdb, the PCR reads were re-called with MiXCR into one record per CDR3 protein. The table includes a few hundred thousand distinct CDR3 sequences, approximately 12% detected once. Germline CDR1 and CDR2: SGHRS and YFSETQ. The V gene lost 5 bases and the J gene lost 5 bases, with 14 bases spanning the gap. The CDR3 totals 14 residues. This clonotype was found many times. The chain links TRBV5-1 to TRBJ2-4; no definite D call. This sequence originates from a human donor who donated a stem cell graft to a child with combined immunodeficiency. The material was PBMCs from the stem cell graft donor, obtained from the stem cell graft. CDR3 protein: CASSLSGFQNIQYF. For the CDR3, the DNA is TGCGCCAGCAGTCTATCGGGCTTTCAAAACATTCAGTACTTC.